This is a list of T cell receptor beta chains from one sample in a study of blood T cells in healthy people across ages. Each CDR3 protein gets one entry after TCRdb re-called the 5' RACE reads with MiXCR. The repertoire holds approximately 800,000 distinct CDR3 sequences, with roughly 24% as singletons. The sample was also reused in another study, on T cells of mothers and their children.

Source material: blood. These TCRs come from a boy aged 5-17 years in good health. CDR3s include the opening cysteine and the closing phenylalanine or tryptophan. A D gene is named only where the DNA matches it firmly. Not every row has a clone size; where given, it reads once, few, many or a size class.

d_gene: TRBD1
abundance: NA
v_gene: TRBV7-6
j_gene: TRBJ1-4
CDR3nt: TGTGCCAGCAGCCAGACAGGGGTTGCTGAAAAACTGTTTTTT
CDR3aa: CASSQTGVAEKLFF

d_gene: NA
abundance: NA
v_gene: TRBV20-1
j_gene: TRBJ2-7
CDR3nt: TGCAGTGCCCGACTCCGTGGCACACGCTACGAGCAGTACTTC
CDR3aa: CSARLRGTRYEQYF

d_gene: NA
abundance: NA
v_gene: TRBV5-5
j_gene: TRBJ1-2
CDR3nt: TGTGCCAGCAGCTTGTTGGACTTCTATGGCTACACCTTC
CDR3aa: CASSLLDFYGYTF

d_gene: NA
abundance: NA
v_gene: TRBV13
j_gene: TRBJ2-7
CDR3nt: TGTGCCAGCAGGTGGGGGGGGCAAGGCGAGCAGTACTTC
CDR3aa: CASRWGGQGEQYF

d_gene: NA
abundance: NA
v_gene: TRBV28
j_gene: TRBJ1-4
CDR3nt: TGTGCCAGCAGTTCACAGAGTAGGGGGATGGAAAAACTGTTTTTT
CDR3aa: CASSSQSRGMEKLFF

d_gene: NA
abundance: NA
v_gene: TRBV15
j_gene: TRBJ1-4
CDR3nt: TGTGCCACCAGCAGAGGTCGGGGCGGGGGACCGAGCAATGAAAAACTGTTTTTT
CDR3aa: CATSRGRGGGPSNEKLFF

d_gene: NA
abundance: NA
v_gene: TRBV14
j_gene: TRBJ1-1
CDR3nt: TGTGCCAGCAGACCCTTGGGTGGGAACACTGAAGCTTTCTTT
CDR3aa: CASRPLGGNTEAFF

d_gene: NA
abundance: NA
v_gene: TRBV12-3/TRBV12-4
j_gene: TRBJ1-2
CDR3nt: TGTGCCAGCACTCCGGGACACGTGGACTATGGCTACACCTTC
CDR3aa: CASTPGHVDYGYTF

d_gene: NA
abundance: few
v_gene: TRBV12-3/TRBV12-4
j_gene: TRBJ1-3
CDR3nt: TGTGCCAGCGAGAAGGGTATCTCTGGAAACACCATATATTTT
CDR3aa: CASEKGISGNTIYF

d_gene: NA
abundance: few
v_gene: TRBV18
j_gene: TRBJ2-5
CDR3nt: TGTGCCAGCTCCCCAGAGGGGGGGGGTAAAGAGACCCAGTACTTC
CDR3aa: CASSPEGGGKETQYF

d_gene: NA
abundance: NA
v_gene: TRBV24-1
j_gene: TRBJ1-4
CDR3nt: TGTGCCACCAGTGGGAGGGCTGACAGCGGTGAAAAACTGTTTTTT
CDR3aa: CATSGRADSGEKLFF

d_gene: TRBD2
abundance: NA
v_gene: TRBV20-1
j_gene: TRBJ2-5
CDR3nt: TGCAGTGCTAGGGCCCTAGCGGGGTATACGGAGACCCAGTACTTC
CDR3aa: CSARALAGYTETQYF

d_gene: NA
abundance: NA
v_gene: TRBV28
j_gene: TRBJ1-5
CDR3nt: TGTGCCAACAGTTTATTTCGGGGGGTGACAGGTCAGCCCCAGCATTTT
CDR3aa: CANSLFRGVTGQPQHF

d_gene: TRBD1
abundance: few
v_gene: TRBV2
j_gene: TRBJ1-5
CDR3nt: TGTGCCAGCAACGGACAGGGCGAGCAGCCCCAGCATTTT
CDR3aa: CASNGQGEQPQHF

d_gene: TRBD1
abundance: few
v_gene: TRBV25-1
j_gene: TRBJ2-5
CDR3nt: TGTGCCAGCAGTGGACTGGGACAGGGTGAGGAGACCCAGTACTTC
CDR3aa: CASSGLGQGEETQYF

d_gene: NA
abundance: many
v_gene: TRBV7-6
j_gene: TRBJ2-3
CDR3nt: TGTGCCAGCAGCGTTAGAGGGGGGGCGATGGATACGCAGTATTTT
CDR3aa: CASSVRGGAMDTQYF

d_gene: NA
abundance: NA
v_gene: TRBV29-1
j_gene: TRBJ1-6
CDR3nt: TGCAGCGTTGGCGGGGTGTCAACCGATTTGAATTCACCCCTCCACTTT
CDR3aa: CSVGGVSTDLNSPLHF

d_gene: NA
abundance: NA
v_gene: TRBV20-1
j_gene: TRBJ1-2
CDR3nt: TGCAGTGCTAGCCCCACAGGGTTCGACGGCTACACCTTC
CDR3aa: CSASPTGFDGYTF

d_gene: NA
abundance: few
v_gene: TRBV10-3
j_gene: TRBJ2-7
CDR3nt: TGTGCCATCAGCTCGGGAGTTTCAGCCTACGAGCAGTACTTC
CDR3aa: CAISSGVSAYEQYF

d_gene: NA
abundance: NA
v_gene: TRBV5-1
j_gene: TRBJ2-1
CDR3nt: TGCGCCAGCGGCCGGGGGCCCTCCTACAATGAGCAGTTCTTC
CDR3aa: CASGRGPSYNEQFF

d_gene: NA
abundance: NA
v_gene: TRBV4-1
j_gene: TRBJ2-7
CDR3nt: TGCGCCAGCAGCCACCGCCGGGGTGGGATCTACGAGCAGTACTTC
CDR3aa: CASSHRRGGIYEQYF

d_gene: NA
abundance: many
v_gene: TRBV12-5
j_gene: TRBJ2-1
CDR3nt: TGTGCTAGTGGTTCGCCGCTAAGCGGATTCTACAATGAGCAGTTCTTC
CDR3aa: CASGSPLSGFYNEQFF

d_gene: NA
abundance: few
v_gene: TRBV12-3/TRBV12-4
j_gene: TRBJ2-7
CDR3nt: TGTGCCAGCAGTTTAAGGCAGCGTCGGGTCTACGAGCAGTACTTC
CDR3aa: CASSLRQRRVYEQYF

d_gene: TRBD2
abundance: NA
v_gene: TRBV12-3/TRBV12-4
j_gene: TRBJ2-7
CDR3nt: TGTGCCAGCAGTCCGGGGACTAGCGGGGGGCCCTACGAGCAGTACTTC
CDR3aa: CASSPGTSGGPYEQYF